The entry below describes one T cell receptor beta chain. This sample was included in a study of blood T cell repertoires in COVID-19. Overall study: The study drew acute and convalescent COVID-19 samples from the United States, Italy and Spain. The cDNA or gDNA used as material had been derived from T cells, B-cell-depleted T cells, or PBMCs.

The CDR3 extends over 17 amino acids. Deletions cut 0 bases from V and 8 bases from J, with 23 bases between. The germline V gene has CDR1 SGHNT and CDR2 YYREEE (reference sequence). In the original analysis: Estimates of nucleated cell counts were drawn from the amplification of reference gene primers. Produced via immunoSEQ multiplex PCR; TCRdb's table is partial and in-frame only. Clonal size and the V and J genes are those of that table, whereas D and trimming came from the DNA. Here the sample spans around 310,000 clones, approximately 91% being singletons. The receptor comes from a woman aged 60-70 years with acute or convalescent COVID-19. The V gene is TRBV5-4, the J gene TRBJ1-2; TRBD1 is a possible D gene (6 bases). The material sequenced was peripheral blood. This chain's CDR3 is CASSLAPGQRVSRGYTF. DNA of the CDR3: TGTGCCAGCAGCTTGGCCCCTGGACAGCGTGTAAGCAGGGGCTACACCTTC.